This T cell receptor beta chain came from a study of technical replicates of blood from a handful of donors. Assay used: immunoSEQ multiplex PCR; TCRdb lists only in-frame clones, some missing. The sample shows about 94,000 clones, more than 90% of them seen only once. Germline trimming cut 7 bases from V and 7 bases from J; bases unmatched to any gene: 10. The CDR3 consists of 14 residues. Germline V gives CDR1 MNHEY, CDR2 SVGAGI. The origin of this receptor is a human donor in good health. The sample comprised T cells isolated from PBMCs. The chain has TRBV6-5 and TRBJ2-3; 8 nucleotides align to TRBD1. The CDR3 sequence is CASNTGQGVHTQYF. The CDR3 bases are TGTGCCAGCAATACTGGACAGGGAGTACATACGCAGTATTTT.